One and the same sample provided the 11 T cell receptor beta chains below, sequenced in a study of blood T cell repertoires in COVID-19. TCRdb keeps only in-frame clones here, not all; method: immunoSEQ multiplex PCR. The sample comprises around 120,000 clones, approximately 86% of which are singletons, and 0.75% to 0.9% rests with the top ten. The sequenced sample consisted of peripheral blood. Receptor source: a woman aged 50 to 65 with active or convalescent COVID-19.

This clone is a singleton in its sample. This chain links TRBV9 with TRBJ2-3; the match to TRBD2 covers 11 bases. CDR1 is SGDLS, CDR2 YYNGEE, per germline. The CDR3 has 15 residues. After removal of 4 bases from V and 0 bases from J, the junction contained 1 base not matched to a gene. The chain's CDR3 is CASSTSGSSTDTQYF. The CDR3, as DNA: TGTGCCAGCAGCACTAGCGGGAGTAGCACAGATACGCAGTATTTT. The full variable domain, completed using reference TRBV9 and TRBJ2-3, is DSGVTQTPKHLITATGQRVTLRCSPRSGDLSVYWYQQSLDQGLQFLIQYYNGEERAKGNILERFSAQQFPDLHSELNLSSLELGDSALYFCASSTSGSSTDTQYFGPGTRLTVL.

V gene TRBV24-1 combines with J gene TRBJ1-1; the D gene is possibly TRBD1 (6 bases). The CDR3 has 14 residues. V lost 3 bases, J lost 6 bases, and 13 bases lay in between. Germline CDR1 and CDR2: KGHDR and SFDVKD. The CDR3 spells CATSDPGEKSEAFF. The CDR3 DNA follows: TGTGCCACCAGTGATCCAGGGGAAAAATCTGAAGCTTTCTTT.

The chain joins TRBV27 to TRBJ2-3; 9 bases fit TRBD2. The CDR3 contains 16 residues. V was clipped by 7 bases and J by 5 bases; unmatched bases: 13. CDR1 MNHEY and CDR2 SMNVEV come from the germline V gene (reference sequence). The CDR3 coding sequence is TGTGCCAGCACTGAGTGGGCGGGAGGGCCCCAAGATACGCAGTATTTT. Translating it yields CASTEWAGGPQDTQYF.

This rearrangement joins TRBV4-1 to TRBJ2-7; 13 nucleotides agree with TRBD2. Unmatched junction bases numbered 2, after V lost 4 bases and J lost 2 bases. This CDR3 has 15 amino acids. Germline lookup yields CDR1 MGHRA and CDR2 YSYEKL. The CDR3 protein is CASSPGLAGTYEQYF. CDR3 coding DNA: TGCGCCAGCAGCCCGGGACTAGCGGGGACCTACGAGCAGTACTTC.

CDR3 coding DNA: TGTGCCAGCAGTACAGGCTTCCATGGCTACACCTTC. Translation: CASSTGFHGYTF. This chain links TRBV27 with TRBJ1-2, with D possibly matching TRBD1 (5 bases). Germline V gene sequence: CDR1 MNHEY, CDR2 SMNVEV (reference sequence). This CDR3 spans 12 amino acids. Between the trimmed V and J ends, which lost 5 bases and 6 bases, there was a span of 10 bases.

The rearrangement links TRBV15 to TRBJ2-3, with a weak D call TRBD2 (5 bases). V was pared by 4 bases and J by 5 bases, with 10 bases between. CDR1 and CDR2 (germline): LNHNV, YYDKDF (reference sequence). The CDR3 runs to 13 residues. CDR3 bases: TGTGCCACCAGCACCCGACGGGGAGATACGCAGTATTTT. Translated: CATSTRRGDTQYF.

This chain uses TRBV11-1 with TRBJ1-2; D is possibly TRBD1 (5 bases). The CDR3 sequence is 15 residues long. CDR1 SGHAT and CDR2 FQDESV come from the germline V gene (reference sequence). The V and J ends lost 0 bases and 2 bases respectively, with 10 bases between them. CDR3 DNA sequence: TGTGCCAGCAGCTTAGCGCGGGGCACCAACTATGGCTACACCTTC. Translating it yields CASSLARGTNYGYTF.

V gene TRBV7-8 combines with J gene TRBJ1-6, with D perhaps matching TRBD1 (5 bases). The V gene's germline CDR1 is SGHVS and CDR2 FQNEAQ. The V and J ends lost 5 bases and 11 bases respectively, with 13 bases between them. The CDR3 consists of 13 residues. The CDR3 protein is CASSTVGGTPLHF. DNA of the CDR3: TGTGCCAGCAGCACCGTGGGGGGGACACCCCTCCACTTT.

V and J are TRBV30 and TRBJ2-7; possibly TRBD1 for D (7 bases). Germline V lookup: CDR1 GTSNPN, CDR2 SVGIG (reference sequence). V was clipped by 3 bases and J by 3 bases, with 12 bases between them. The CDR3 contains 13 residues. The CDR3 region has the DNA TGTGCCTGGAGCGCAGGGGGAGGCTACGAGCAGTACTTC. This gives the protein CAWSAGGGYEQYF.

This clone was found once. V gene TRBV9 combines with J gene TRBJ2-3; 8 bases are shared with TRBD2. V lost 4 bases to trimming and J lost 2 bases; unmatched junction nucleotides: 6. The CDR3 sequence is 15 residues long. The germline CDR1 and CDR2 sequences are SGDLS and YYNGEE. Here the CDR3 reads CASSFTSGDTDTQYF. In DNA form, the CDR3 reads TGTGCCAGCAGCTTTACTAGCGGAGACACAGATACGCAGTATTTT.

CDR3 amino acids: CASSIPGGGPYNEQFF. In nucleotides, the CDR3 is TGTGCCAGTAGTATCCCCGGGGGGGGTCCCTACAATGAGCAGTTCTTC. V is TRBV19 and J is TRBJ2-1; 8 positions match TRBD2. The CDR3 is 16 amino acids. J gave up 2 bases and V 3 bases, and 6 bases lay outside the gene matches. The germline V gene encodes CDR1 LNHDA and CDR2 SQIVND (reference sequence).